This TCR beta chain was sequenced during a study of blood T cells in healthy people across ages. A second PCR of 7 to 11 cycles used a sample-barcoded 5' primer and a J-beta primer mix. TCRdb reprocessed the 5' RACE reads with MiXCR, giving one entry per CDR3 protein. The sample contains 850,000 to 1,100,000 distinct CDR3 sequences, around two fifths of which appear only once. The sequence derives from a man aged 18-30 years in good health. The material sequenced was blood.

The CDR3 sequence is CASSQGTTSGAGGTQYF. The CDR3, as DNA: TGCGCCAGCAGCCAAGGGACGACTAGCGGGGCAGGAGGTACGCAGTATTTT. The chain is built from TRBV4-3 and TRBJ2-3, with 11 bases aligning to TRBD2. V shed 1 base, J shed 8 bases, and the junction held 11 bases outside the gene matches. Germline values: CDR1 LGHNA, CDR2 YSLEER. The CDR3 length is 17 residues.